A single sample is the source of the 27 T cell receptor beta chains below, sequenced in a study of post-analysis software for immune sequencing data. The study, taken as a whole, reports: Patients carried several TRBV segments more frequently than controls did, and TRBV5-6, TRBV5-1 and TRBV20-1 were among them.

These receptors' antigens are unknown. TCR beta cDNA libraries had unique molecular identifiers. TCRdb used MiXCR to reprocess the PCR reads, holding one entry per CDR3 protein. The sample yields 400,000 to 500,000 distinct CDR3 sequences, over 30% seen once. The material sequenced was blood. These receptor sequences come from a girl between 2 and 10 years old with multiple sclerosis.

The chain is built from TRBV6-5 and TRBJ1-4, with a possible D match to TRBD1 (5 bases). The V and J ends lost 3 bases and 0 bases respectively, with 8 bases between them. Germline V CDR1 and CDR2: MNHEY, SVGAGI. This CDR3 region has 15 residues. The CDR3 coding sequence is TGTGCCAGCAGTTATTCGACAGCAACTAATGAAAAACTGTTTTTT. Encoded protein: CASSYSTATNEKLFF.

V usage is TRBV20-1 and J usage is TRBJ2-7; D not resolved. The ends were cut back, 6 bases at V and 7 bases at J, with 19 bases in the middle. The germline CDR1 and CDR2 sequences are DFQATT and SNEGSKA (reference sequence). The CDR3 sequence is 13 residues long. CDR3 nucleotide sequence: TGCAGTGCCACGAATGGGATTCTAGGAGAGCAGTACTTC. Translated: CSATNGILGEQYF.

This clonotype has only a few counts. The chain couples TRBV20-1 to TRBJ2-3, with D tentatively TRBD1 (5 bases). There are 14 residues in the CDR3. Germline V gene data show CDR1 as DFQATT and CDR2 as SNEGSKA (reference sequence). CDR3 sequence (DNA): TGCACCGCTTCAACAGGCCTAGTCACAGATACGCAGTATTTT. Encoded protein: CTASTGLVTDTQYF.

This clonotype was seen once. The chain has TRBV3-1 and TRBJ1-5; the D gene is possibly TRBD1 (5 bases). The germline V and J ends were trimmed by 2 bases and 6 bases, with 11 bases remaining between them. Germline loops: CDR1 LGHDT, CDR2 YNNKEL (reference sequence). This CDR3 has 14 residues. CDR3 sequence reads: CASSQSGRTQPQHF. CDR3 nucleotides: TGTGCCAGCAGCCAATCAGGGCGGACTCAGCCCCAGCATTTT.

The chain recombines TRBV4-3 with TRBJ1-6; D possibly corresponds to TRBD1 (6 bases). V lost 3 bases, J lost 7 bases, and 16 bases lay in between. This CDR3 spans 16 amino acids. Germline V gene data show CDR1 as LGHNA and CDR2 as YSLEER. DNA of the CDR3: TGCGCCAGCAGCCACTACCTCGGGACACAAAATTCACCCCTCCACTTT. Its translation is CASSHYLGTQNSPLHF.

The V gene is TRBV6-1, the J gene TRBJ1-2; 8 nucleotides agree with TRBD1. V lost 6 bases to trimming and J lost 3 bases; unmatched junction nucleotides: 18. The CDR3 length is 18 residues. In germline, CDR1 is MNHNS, CDR2 SASEGT. The CDR3 DNA sequence: TGTGCCAGCAGACGCGAAAGACAGGGGACAGGCTATTACTATGGCTACACCTTC. Its translation is CASRRERQGTGYYYGYTF.

This clonotype was detected only a few times. The V and J genes are TRBV5-1 and TRBJ2-7, with 8 bases aligning to TRBD1. Germline V CDR1 and CDR2: SGHRS, YFSETQ. The CDR3 loop spans 15 amino acids. V shed 4 bases and J 4 bases; nucleotides not matched to a gene: 10. The CDR3 loop reads CASSDRGQLGYEQYF. The CDR3, as DNA: TGCGCCAGCAGCGACAGGGGACAGTTAGGGTACGAGCAGTACTTC.

The chain uses TRBV18 and TRBJ2-1; 7 bases are shared with TRBD2. Germline CDR1 is KGHSH and CDR2 is LQKENI. The CDR3 has 16 residues. The V gene end was trimmed by 3 bases and the J gene end by 2 bases; junction bases not matched to a gene: 7. This CDR3 is CASSPRGRRTYNEQFF. DNA for the CDR3: TGTGCCAGCTCACCCCGCGGGAGAAGAACCTACAATGAGCAGTTCTTC.

V usage is TRBV7-2 and J usage is TRBJ2-7, with TRBD2 identical over 9 bases. J lost 0 bases, V lost 5 bases, and 5 bases had no gene match. The CDR3 has 15 residues. Germline V CDR1 and CDR2: SGHTA, FQGNSA. In nucleotides, the CDR3 is TGTGCCAGCAGCCCCGGGACTAGCTTCTCCTACGAGCAGTACTTC. As protein: CASSPGTSFSYEQYF.

This clonotype was observed a few times. The chain is built from TRBV4-2 and TRBJ2-3; TRBD2 matches at 7 bases. V lost 1 base, J lost 0 bases, and 7 bases stayed unmatched. The CDR3 consists of 17 residues. Germline CDR1 reads LGHNA; CDR2 reads YNFKEQ. The CDR3 DNA reads as TGTGCCAGCAGCCAAGTTAGTAGCGGGCAAAGCACAGATACGCAGTATTTT. Translated: CASSQVSSGQSTDTQYF.

V is TRBV5-1 and J is TRBJ2-1; D remains unclear. V dropped 2 bases and J dropped 3 bases, with 9 bases sitting between them. This CDR3 has 14 residues. The germline CDR1 and CDR2 sequences are SGHRS and YFSETQ. CDR3 region: CASSFNPLYNEQFF. CDR3 sequence (DNA): TGCGCCAGCAGCTTCAATCCCCTCTACAATGAGCAGTTCTTC.

The chain uses TRBV20-1 and TRBJ2-5, with TRBD2 matching 10 bases. With 6 bases clipped from V and 1 base from J, the junction kept 2 bases outside the gene matches. This CDR3 region has 13 residues. Germline V lookup: CDR1 DFQATT, CDR2 SNEGSKA (reference sequence). The CDR3 here is CSAQRGGQETQYF. As DNA, the CDR3 is TGCAGTGCGCAGCGGGGGGGCCAAGAGACCCAGTACTTC.

This rearrangement joins TRBV10-3 to TRBJ2-7; perhaps TRBD2 as D (6 bases). The CDR3 is made up of 15 amino acids. Trimming left V 4 bases short and J 2 bases short, with 15 bases between. Germline CDR1 ENHRY, CDR2 SYGVKD. This CDR3 is CAISGGGTRAYEQYF. The CDR3 DNA reads as TGTGCCATCAGTGGGGGCGGGACCCGTGCCTACGAGCAGTACTTC.

This clonotype has only a few counts. The gene calls are TRBV4-1 and TRBJ2-3; D is unclear. This CDR3 region has 15 residues. Germline CDR1 reads MGHRA; CDR2 reads YSYEKL. Deletions cut 0 bases from V and 5 bases from J, with 12 bases between. The CDR3 nucleotides read TGCGCCAGCAGCCAAGACCCCCAAGTTCAAGATACGCAGTATTTT. It codes for CASSQDPQVQDTQYF.

The chain combines TRBV5-1 with TRBJ2-1; D not resolved. This CDR3 spans 15 amino acids. Trimming removed 0 bases from V and 2 bases from J, with 9 bases in between. Germline values: CDR1 SGHRS, CDR2 YFSETQ. The CDR3 reads CASSLVTGTYNEQFF. The CDR3 DNA reads TGCGCCAGCAGCTTGGTCACGGGTACCTACAATGAGCAGTTCTTC.

This clonotype was recorded a few times. The rearrangement joins TRBV5-5 to TRBJ2-7; 8 bases map to TRBD2. From germline, CDR1 is SGHKS and CDR2 YYEKEE (reference sequence). J gave up 0 bases and V 1 base, and 6 bases lay outside the gene matches. This CDR3 is 16 amino acids long. CDR3 in DNA: TGTGCCAGCAGCTTGCTGACCGGGGGGGTCTCCTACGAGCAGTACTTC. Its protein product is CASSLLTGGVSYEQYF.

With regard to this clonotype: The junction departs from the called germline gene at one end, perhaps through a read error. The chain is built from TRBV7-8 and TRBJ2-1; D might be TRBD2 (5 bases). The CDR3 extends over 14 amino acids. CDR1 SGHVS and CDR2 FQNEAQ come from the germline V gene. The CDR3 DNA reads TGTGCCAGCACCTTACTAGGTGTTTTGGAGACCCAGTTCTTC. Protein: CASTLLGVLETQFF.

This clonotype was observed a handful of times. The chain combines TRBV12-3 or TRBV12-4 with TRBJ1-2, with 9 bases fitting TRBD1. V shed 3 bases, J shed 8 bases, and the junction held 7 bases outside the gene matches. The CDR3 runs to 14 residues. For the CDR3, the DNA is TGTGCCAGCAGTTTCGGGGACAGGGAGGGGGGCTACACCTTC. Its translation is CASSFGDREGGYTF.

This clonotype was counted a few times. The chain carries TRBV19 and TRBJ2-1; D is unclear. Trimming left V 3 bases short and J 8 bases short, with 17 bases between. This CDR3 is 15 amino acids long. Looked up from germline, CDR1 is LNHDA and CDR2 is SQIVND (reference sequence). This CDR3 is CASSIMSRLGHEQFF. The CDR3, as DNA: TGTGCCAGTAGTATTATGTCTAGGTTAGGTCATGAGCAGTTCTTC. The full variable domain, rest sourced from reference TRBV19 and TRBJ2-1, is DGGITQSPKYLFRKEGQNVTLSCEQNLNHDAMYWYRQDPGQGLRLIYYSQIVNDFQKGDIAEGYSVSREKKESFPLTVTSAQKNPTAFYLCASSIMSRLGHEQFFGPGTRLTVL.

V gene TRBV7-2 combines with J gene TRBJ2-1, with a weak D call TRBD2 (5 bases). The V end was cut by 0 bases, the J end by 5 bases, with 11 bases between. The germline V gene has CDR1 SGHTA and CDR2 FQGNSA. The CDR3 contains 15 residues. The CDR3 DNA is TGTGCCAGCAGCTTAGCTAGGAGGAGAAACAATGAGCAGTTCTTC. Its protein is CASSLARRRNNEQFF. Combining the CDR3 with reference TRBV7-2 and TRBJ2-1 gives the whole variable domain GAGVSQSPSNKVTEKGKDVELRCDPISGHTALYWYRQSLGQGLEFLIYFQGNSAPDKSGLPSDRFSAERTGGSVSTLTIQRTQQEDSAVYLCASSLARRRNNEQFFGPGTRLTVL.

The V gene is TRBV7-2, the J gene TRBJ2-1; no clear D. CDR1 is SGHTA, CDR2 FQGNSA, per germline. The V gene lost 2 bases and the J gene lost 0 bases, with 11 bases spanning the gap. The CDR3 extends over 16 amino acids. The CDR3 spells CASSLSASYSYNEQFF. CDR3 coding DNA: TGTGCCAGCAGCTTAAGTGCTTCCTACTCCTACAATGAGCAGTTCTTC.

This sequence joins TRBV6-1 and TRBJ2-2; 7 bases align to TRBD1. The length of the CDR3 is 15 residues. Germline assignment: CDR1 MNHNS and CDR2 SASEGT. V lost 7 bases and J lost 0; bases outside the gene matches: 5. The CDR3 loop reads CASTPTGSNTGELFF. CDR3 in DNA: TGTGCCAGCACTCCGACAGGGTCGAACACCGGGGAGCTGTTTTTT.

The J gene is TRBJ1-5, the V gene TRBV27; D remains unclear. This CDR3 has 17 residues. The V end lost 0 bases, the J end lost 6 bases, and 18 bases lay between the germline ends. Germline loops: CDR1 MNHEY, CDR2 SMNVEV (reference sequence). This chain's CDR3 is CASSLSYWSLRGQPQHF. DNA for the CDR3: TGTGCCAGCAGTTTATCGTACTGGAGTCTTCGTGGTCAGCCCCAGCATTTT.

This rearrangement joins TRBV9 to TRBJ2-6, with D maybe TRBD1 (5 bases). V was pared by 3 bases and J by 2 bases, with 15 bases between. This CDR3 region has 17 residues. Germline CDR1 reads SGDLS; CDR2 reads YYNGEE. This CDR3 reads CASSERTSRAGANVLTF. CDR3 DNA sequence: TGTGCCAGCAGCGAGAGGACATCCCGCGCTGGGGCCAACGTCCTGACTTTC.

This clonotype occurred a few times. The rearrangement links TRBV7-9 to TRBJ2-7; TRBD1 matches 9 bases. CDR3 length: 14 amino acids. CDR1 and CDR2 (germline): SEHNR, FQNEAQ (reference sequence). The ends lost 5 bases at V and 3 bases at J; junction bases unmatched: 5. DNA of the CDR3: TGTGCCAGCAGCCTGAGGACAGGGGACTACGAGCAGTACTTC. This codes for CASSLRTGDYEQYF.

The chain joins TRBV12-3 or TRBV12-4 to TRBJ1-2; D uncertain. V was trimmed by 3 bases and J by 4 bases, leaving 12 bases between them. The CDR3 sequence is 14 residues long. The CDR3, as DNA: TGTGCCAGCAGTTTTGAGCCCACGTCCTATGGCTACACCTTC. Translated: CASSFEPTSYGYTF.

There are a few counts of this clonotype. The chain links TRBV7-9 to TRBJ2-1, with a weak D call TRBD2 (5 bases). Trimming left V 3 bases short and J 8 bases short, with 23 bases between. The CDR3 runs to 17 residues. Per germline, CDR1 SEHNR and CDR2 FQNEAQ (reference sequence). CDR3 in DNA: TGTGCCAGCAGCTTCTCCCGGGGATCCCCTTCGGGCTATGAGCAGTTCTTC. Protein sequence: CASSFSRGSPSGYEQFF.